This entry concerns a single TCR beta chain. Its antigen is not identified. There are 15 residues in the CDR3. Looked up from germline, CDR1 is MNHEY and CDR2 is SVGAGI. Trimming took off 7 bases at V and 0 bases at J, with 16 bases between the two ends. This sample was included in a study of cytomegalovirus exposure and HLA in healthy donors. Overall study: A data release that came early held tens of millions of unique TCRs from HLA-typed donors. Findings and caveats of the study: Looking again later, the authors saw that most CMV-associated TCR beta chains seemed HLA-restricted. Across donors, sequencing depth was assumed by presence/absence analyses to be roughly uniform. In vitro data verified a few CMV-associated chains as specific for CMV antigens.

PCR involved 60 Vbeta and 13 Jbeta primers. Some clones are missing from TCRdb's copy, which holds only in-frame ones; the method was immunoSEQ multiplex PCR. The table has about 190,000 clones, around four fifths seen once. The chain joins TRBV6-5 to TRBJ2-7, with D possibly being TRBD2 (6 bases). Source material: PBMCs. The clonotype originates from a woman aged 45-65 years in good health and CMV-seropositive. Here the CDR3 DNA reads TGTGCCAGCACCCCCAGCGGGCGCAGCTCCTACGAGCAGTACTTC. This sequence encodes CASTPSGRSSYEQYF.